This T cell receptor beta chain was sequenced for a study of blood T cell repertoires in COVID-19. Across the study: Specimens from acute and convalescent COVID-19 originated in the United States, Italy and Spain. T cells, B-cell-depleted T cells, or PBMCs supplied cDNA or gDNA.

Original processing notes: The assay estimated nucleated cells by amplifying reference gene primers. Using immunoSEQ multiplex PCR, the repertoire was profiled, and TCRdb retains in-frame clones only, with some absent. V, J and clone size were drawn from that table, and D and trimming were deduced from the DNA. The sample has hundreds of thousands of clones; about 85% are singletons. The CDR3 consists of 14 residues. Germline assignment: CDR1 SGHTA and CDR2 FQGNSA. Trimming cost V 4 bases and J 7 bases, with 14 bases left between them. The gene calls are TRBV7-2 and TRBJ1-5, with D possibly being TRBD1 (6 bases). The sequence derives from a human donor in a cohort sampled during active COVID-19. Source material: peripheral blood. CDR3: CASSSQGLRQPQHF. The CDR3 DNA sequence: TGTGCCAGCAGCTCTCAGGGGTTAAGGCAGCCCCAGCATTTT.